This T cell receptor beta chain derives from a study of blood T cell repertoires in COVID-19. The method was immunoSEQ multiplex PCR; TCRdb's version includes in-frame clones alone and lacks a portion of them. Of 90,000 to 100,000 clones in the sample, 85% were seen once. The V end lost 5 bases, the J end lost 0 bases, and 11 bases lay between the germline ends. The CDR3 totals 15 residues. Per the germline V gene, CDR1 is MNHNY and CDR2 is SVGAGI (reference sequence). This sequence joins TRBV6-6 and TRBJ1-3; a possible D gene is TRBD1 (6 bases). The sequenced sample consisted of peripheral blood. The receptor's source is an elderly man with acute or convalescent COVID-19. In DNA form, the CDR3 reads TGTGCCAGCAGTGACAGGCGCGACTCTGGAAACACCATATATTTT. Residues: CASSDRRDSGNTIYF.